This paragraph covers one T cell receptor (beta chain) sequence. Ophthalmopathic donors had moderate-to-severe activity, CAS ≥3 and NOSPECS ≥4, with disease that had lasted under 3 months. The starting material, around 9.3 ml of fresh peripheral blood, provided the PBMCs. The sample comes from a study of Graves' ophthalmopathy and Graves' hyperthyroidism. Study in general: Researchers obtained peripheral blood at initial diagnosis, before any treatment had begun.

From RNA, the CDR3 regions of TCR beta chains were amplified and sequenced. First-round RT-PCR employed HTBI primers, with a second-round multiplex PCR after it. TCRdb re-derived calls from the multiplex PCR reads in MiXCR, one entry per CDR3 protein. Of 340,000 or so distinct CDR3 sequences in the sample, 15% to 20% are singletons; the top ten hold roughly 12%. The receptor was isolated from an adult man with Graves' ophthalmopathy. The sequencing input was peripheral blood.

The CDR3 here is CASSQEDAWRPEGEQYF. The CDR3 region has the DNA TGTGCCAGCAGCCAAGAGGACGCCTGGCGCCCAGAGGGCGAGCAGTACTTC. The chain employs TRBV3-1 and TRBJ2-7; a possible D gene is TRBD2 (5 bases). Germline CDR1 LGHDT, CDR2 YNNKEL (reference sequence). Trimming cost V 0 bases and J 6 bases, with 21 bases left between them. CDR3 length equals 17 residues.